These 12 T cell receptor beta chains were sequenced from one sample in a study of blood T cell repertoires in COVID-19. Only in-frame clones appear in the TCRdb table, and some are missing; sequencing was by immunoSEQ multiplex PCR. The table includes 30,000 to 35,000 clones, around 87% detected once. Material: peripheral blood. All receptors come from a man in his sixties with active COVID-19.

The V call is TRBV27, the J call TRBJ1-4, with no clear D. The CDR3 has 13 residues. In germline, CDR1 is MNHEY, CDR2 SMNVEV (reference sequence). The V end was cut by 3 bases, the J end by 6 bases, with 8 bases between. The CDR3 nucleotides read TGTGCCAGCAGTTTGCGGGGTGATGAAAAACTGTTTTTT. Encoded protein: CASSLRGDEKLFF.

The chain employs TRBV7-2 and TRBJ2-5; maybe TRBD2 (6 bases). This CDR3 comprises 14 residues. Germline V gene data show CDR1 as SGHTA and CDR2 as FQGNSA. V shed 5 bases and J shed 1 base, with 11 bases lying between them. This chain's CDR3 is CASSRGLTQETQYF. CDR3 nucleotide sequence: TGTGCCAGCAGCCGGGGACTGACCCAAGAGACCCAGTACTTC.

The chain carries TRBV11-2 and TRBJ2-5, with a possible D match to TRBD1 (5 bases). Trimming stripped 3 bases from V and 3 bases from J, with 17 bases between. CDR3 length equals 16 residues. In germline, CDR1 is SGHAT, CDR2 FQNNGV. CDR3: CASSLVSQGLKETQYF. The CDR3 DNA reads TGTGCCAGCAGCTTGGTATCGCAGGGATTAAAAGAGACCCAGTACTTC.

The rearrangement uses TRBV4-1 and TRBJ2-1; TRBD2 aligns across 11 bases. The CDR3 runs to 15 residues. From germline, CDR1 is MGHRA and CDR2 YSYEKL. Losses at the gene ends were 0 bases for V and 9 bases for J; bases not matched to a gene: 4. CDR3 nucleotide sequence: TGCGCCAGCAGCCAAGATTGGCTAGCGGGGGGTGAGCAGTTCTTC. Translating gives CASSQDWLAGGEQFF.

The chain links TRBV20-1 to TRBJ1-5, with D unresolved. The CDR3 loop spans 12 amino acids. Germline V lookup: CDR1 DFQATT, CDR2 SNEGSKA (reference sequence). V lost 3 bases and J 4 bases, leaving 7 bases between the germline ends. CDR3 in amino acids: CSASPGNQPQHF. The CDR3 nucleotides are TGCAGTGCTAGTCCGGGAAATCAGCCCCAGCATTTT.

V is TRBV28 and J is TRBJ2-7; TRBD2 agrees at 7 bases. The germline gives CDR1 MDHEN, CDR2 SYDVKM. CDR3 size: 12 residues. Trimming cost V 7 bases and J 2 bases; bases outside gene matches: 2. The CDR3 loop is CASNSGTYEQYF. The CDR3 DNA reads TGTGCCAGCAACAGCGGGACCTACGAGCAGTACTTC.

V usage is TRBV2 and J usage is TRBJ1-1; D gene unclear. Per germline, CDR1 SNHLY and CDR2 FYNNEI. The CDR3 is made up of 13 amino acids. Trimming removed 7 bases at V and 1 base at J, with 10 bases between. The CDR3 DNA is TGTGCCAGCATAGTAGACACGAACACTGAAGCTTTCTTT. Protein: CASIVDTNTEAFF.

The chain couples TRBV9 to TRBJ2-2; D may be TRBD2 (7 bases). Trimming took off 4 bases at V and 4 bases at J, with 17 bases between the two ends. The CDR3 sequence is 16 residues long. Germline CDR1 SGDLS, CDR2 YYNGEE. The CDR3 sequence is CASSPRWGGGTGELFF. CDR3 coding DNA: TGTGCCAGCAGCCCCAGGTGGGGAGGGGGCACCGGGGAGCTGTTTTTT.

As DNA, the CDR3 is TGTGCCAGCAGCGTAGAGGGGGAGAACACTGAAGCTTTCTTT. Translating it yields CASSVEGENTEAFF. The rearrangement joins TRBV9 to TRBJ1-1; tentatively, D is TRBD1 (6 bases). V was pared by 0 bases and J by 1 base, with 7 bases between. The CDR3 loop spans 14 amino acids. Germline V lookup: CDR1 SGDLS, CDR2 YYNGEE.

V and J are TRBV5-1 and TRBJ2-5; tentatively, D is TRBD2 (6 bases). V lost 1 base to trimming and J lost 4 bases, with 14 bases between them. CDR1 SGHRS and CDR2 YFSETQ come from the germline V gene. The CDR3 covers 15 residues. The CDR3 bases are TGCGCCAGCAGCTTGCATCCGGGAGTAGGAGAGACCCAGTACTTC. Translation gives CASSLHPGVGETQYF.

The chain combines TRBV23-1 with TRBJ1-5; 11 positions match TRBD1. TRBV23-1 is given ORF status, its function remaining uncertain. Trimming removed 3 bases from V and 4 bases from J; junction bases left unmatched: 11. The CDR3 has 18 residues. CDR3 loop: CASSHWDRGAEGNQPQHF. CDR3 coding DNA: TGCGCCAGCAGTCATTGGGACAGGGGGGCTGAGGGGAATCAGCCCCAGCATTTT.

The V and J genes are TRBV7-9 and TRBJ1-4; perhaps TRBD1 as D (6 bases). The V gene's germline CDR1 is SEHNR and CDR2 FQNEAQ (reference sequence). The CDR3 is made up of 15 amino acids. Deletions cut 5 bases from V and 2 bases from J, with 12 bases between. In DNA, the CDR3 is TGTGCCAGCAGCGGTACAGGGTCGACTAATGAAAAACTGTTTTTT. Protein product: CASSGTGSTNEKLFF. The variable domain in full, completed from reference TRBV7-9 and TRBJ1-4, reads DTGVSQNPRHKITKRGQNVTFRCDPISEHNRLYWYRQTLGQGPEFLTYFQNEAQLEKSRLLSDRFSAERPKGSFSTLEIQRTEQGDSAMYLCASSGTGSTNEKLFFGSGTQLSVL.